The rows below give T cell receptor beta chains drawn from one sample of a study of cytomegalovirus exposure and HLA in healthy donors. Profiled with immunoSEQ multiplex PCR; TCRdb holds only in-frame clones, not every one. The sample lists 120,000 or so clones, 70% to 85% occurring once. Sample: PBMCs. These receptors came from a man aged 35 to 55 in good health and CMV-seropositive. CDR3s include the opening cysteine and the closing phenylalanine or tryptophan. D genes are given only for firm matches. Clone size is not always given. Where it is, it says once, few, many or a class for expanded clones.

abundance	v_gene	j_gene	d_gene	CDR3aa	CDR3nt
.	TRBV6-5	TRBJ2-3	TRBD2	CASRGWGGEDTQYF	TGTGCCAGCAGGGGATGGGGGGGGGAAGATACGCAGTATTTT
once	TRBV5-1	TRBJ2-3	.	CASSFGETLGTDTQYF	TGCGCCAGCAGCTTTGGGGAGACCTTGGGAACAGATACGCAGTATTTT
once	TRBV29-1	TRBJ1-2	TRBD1	CSVGRDRSAIGYTF	TGCAGCGTGGGCCGGGACAGGTCTGCCATTGGCTACACCTTC
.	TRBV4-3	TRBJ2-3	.	CASSQEWLSDTQYF	TGCGCCAGCAGCCAAGAATGGCTGTCAGATACGCAGTATTTT
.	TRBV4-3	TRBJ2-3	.	CASSQDTGSTDTQYF	TGCGCCAGCAGCCAAGATACGGGGAGCACAGATACGCAGTATTTT
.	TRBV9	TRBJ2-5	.	CASTFADGLETQYF	TGTGCCAGCACCTTCGCCGACGGGTTGGAGACCCAGTACTTC
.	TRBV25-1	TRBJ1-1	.	CASSERQMNTEAFF	TGTGCCAGCAGTGAACGACAAATGAACACTGAAGCTTTCTTT
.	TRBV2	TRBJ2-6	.	CASSSSTGANVLTF	TGTGCCAGCAGTTCGTCTACTGGGGCCAACGTCCTGACTTTC
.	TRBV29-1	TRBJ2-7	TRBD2	CSVEESSGLAGAYEQYF	TGCAGCGTTGAAGAAAGTAGCGGACTAGCGGGGGCCTACGAGCAGTACTTC
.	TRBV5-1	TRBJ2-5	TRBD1	CASSFDLGPGGGETQYF	TGCGCCAGCAGCTTTGACTTGGGGCCAGGGGGTGGAGAGACCCAGTACTTC
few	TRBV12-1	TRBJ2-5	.	CASSLTGGSATQYF	TGTGCCAGCAGCTTGACAGGGGGTAGCGCGACCCAGTACTTC
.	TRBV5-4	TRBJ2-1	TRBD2	CASSFSGGGYNEQFF	TGTGCCAGCAGCTTTTCCGGGGGAGGGTACAATGAGCAGTTCTTC
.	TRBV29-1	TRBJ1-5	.	CSAGEGRNQPQHF	TGCAGCGCCGGGGAGGGGAGGAACCAGCCCCAGCATTTT
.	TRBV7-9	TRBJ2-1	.	CSSSLISEQFF	TGTTCCAGCAGCTTAATCAGTGAGCAGTTCTTC
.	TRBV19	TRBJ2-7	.	CASSIVGYEQYF	TGTGCCAGTAGTATAGTCGGCTACGAGCAGTACTTC
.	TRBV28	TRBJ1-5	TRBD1	CASSSQGGPPYPQHF	TGTGCCAGCAGTTCCCAGGGGGGACCCCCGTACCCACAGCATTTT
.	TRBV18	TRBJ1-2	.	CASSPTDHAANYGYTF	TGTGCCAGCTCACCCACGGATCACGCGGCTAACTATGGCTACACCTTC
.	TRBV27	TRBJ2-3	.	CASSLIGSDTQYF	TGTGCCAGCAGTTTGATCGGGTCGGATACGCAGTATTTT
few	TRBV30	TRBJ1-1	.	CAWSVLISGSTEAFF	TGTGCCTGGAGTGTACTAATCTCTGGGAGCACTGAAGCTTTCTTT
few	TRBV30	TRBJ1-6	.	CAWSRSGRGGSPLHF	TGTGCCTGGAGCCGTAGTGGCAGGGGTGGATCACCCCTCCACTTT
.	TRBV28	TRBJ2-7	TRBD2	CASQRASGTLSYEQYF	TGTGCCTCTCAGCGGGCTAGCGGGACACTTTCCTACGAGCAGTACTTC
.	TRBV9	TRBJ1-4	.	CASSPTSGNEKLFF	TGTGCCAGCAGCCCAACGTCAGGGAACGAAAAACTGTTTTTT
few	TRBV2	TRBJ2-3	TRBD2	CASSGPGTSGSTDTQYF	TGTGCCAGCAGTGGTCCCGGGACTAGCGGTAGCACAGATACGCAGTATTTT
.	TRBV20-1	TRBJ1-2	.	CSAIRSNGYTF	TGCAGTGCTATACGGTCCAATGGCTACACCTTC
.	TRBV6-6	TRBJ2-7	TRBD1	CASSYSPTGASYEQYF	TGTGCCAGCAGTTACTCTCCGACAGGGGCCTCCTACGAGCAGTACTTC
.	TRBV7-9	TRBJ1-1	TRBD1	CASSRMGQVNTEAFF	TGTGCCAGCAGCCGGATGGGACAGGTGAACACTGAAGCTTTCTTT
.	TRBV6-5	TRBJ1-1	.	CASSPLFGERAEAFF	TGTGCCAGCAGCCCCTTGTTCGGGGAACGGGCTGAAGCTTTCTTT
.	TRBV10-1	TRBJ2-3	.	CASSERGGITDTQYF	TGCGCCAGCAGTGAGAGGGGGGGCATAACAGATACGCAGTATTTT
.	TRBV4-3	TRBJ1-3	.	CASSQDGGARGNTIYF	TGCGCCAGCAGCCAAGATGGGGGGGCGCGGGGAAACACCATATATTTT
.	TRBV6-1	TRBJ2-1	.	CASTRLVSSYNEQFF	TGTGCCAGCACCAGACTGGTGAGCTCCTACAATGAGCAGTTCTTC
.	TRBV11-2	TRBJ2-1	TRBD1	CASSFFGTGGRNEQFF	TGTGCCAGCAGCTTCTTCGGGACAGGGGGCAGGAATGAGCAGTTCTTC
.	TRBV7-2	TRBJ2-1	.	CASSLKGGGAHNEQFF	TGTGCCAGCAGCTTGAAGGGAGGGGGGGCTCACAATGAGCAGTTCTTC
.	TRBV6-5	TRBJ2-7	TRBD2	CASNNLAGEFYEQYF	TGTGCCAGCAATAACTTAGCGGGAGAATTCTACGAGCAGTACTTC
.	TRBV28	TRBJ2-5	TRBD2	CASSTGTSTKTQYF	TGTGCCAGCAGCACCGGGACTAGCACTAAGACCCAGTACTTC
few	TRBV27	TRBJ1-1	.	CASRPLLGGPEAFF	TGTGCCAGCAGGCCGCTACTCGGGGGGCCTGAAGCTTTCTTT
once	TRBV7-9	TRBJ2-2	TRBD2	CASSSIRLAGGGGELFF	TGTGCCAGCAGCTCCATCCGACTAGCGGGAGGGGGCGGGGAGCTGTTTTTT
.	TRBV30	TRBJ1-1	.	CAWSEAAGVNTEAFF	TGTGCCTGGAGTGAGGCTGCGGGGGTGAACACTGAAGCTTTCTTT
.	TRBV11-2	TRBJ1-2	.	CASSLASVYGYTF	TGTGCCAGCAGCTTAGCGTCGGTCTATGGCTACACCTTC
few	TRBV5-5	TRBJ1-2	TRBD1	CASHPDRGNNYGYTF	TGTGCCAGCCATCCCGACAGGGGGAATAACTATGGCTACACCTTC
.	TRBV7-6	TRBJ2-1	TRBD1	CASSLGQVTLNEQFF	TGTGCCAGCAGCTTGGGACAGGTGACACTCAATGAGCAGTTCTTC
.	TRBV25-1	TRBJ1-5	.	CASSGGGRGYFDQPQHF	TGTGCCAGCAGTGGGGGGGGCAGGGGATATTTTGATCAGCCCCAGCATTTT
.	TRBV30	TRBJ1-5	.	CAWSDDTLNQPQHF	TGTGCCTGGAGTGATGACACCCTCAATCAGCCCCAGCATTTT
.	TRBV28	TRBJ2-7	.	CASSSPGQFNEQYF	TGTGCCAGCAGTTCTCCTGGACAGTTTAACGAGCAGTACTTC
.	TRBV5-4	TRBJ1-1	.	CASIAENTEAFF	TGTGCCAGCATAGCCGAGAACACTGAAGCTTTCTTT
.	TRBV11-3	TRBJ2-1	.	CASSAQVNEQFF	TGTGCCAGCAGCGCACAGGTTAATGAGCAGTTCTTC
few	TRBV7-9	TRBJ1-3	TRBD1	CASSPLFGTGGISGNTIYF	TGTGCCAGCAGCCCACTGTTCGGGACAGGGGGAATCTCTGGAAACACCATATACTTT
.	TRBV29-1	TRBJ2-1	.	CSVEWYGFNEQFF	TGCAGCGTTGAGTGGTACGGGTTCAATGAGCAGTTCTTC
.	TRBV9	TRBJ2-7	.	CASSVGTQGSSDSYEQYF	TGTGCCAGCAGCGTAGGTACACAGGGCTCATCCGACTCCTACGAGCAGTACTTC
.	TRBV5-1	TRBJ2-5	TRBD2	CASSPRSGEETQYF	TGCGCCAGCAGCCCCAGGAGCGGGGAAGAGACCCAGTACTTC
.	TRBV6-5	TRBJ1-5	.	CASRDSNNQPQHF	TGTGCCAGCAGGGACAGCAATAATCAGCCCCAGCATTTT
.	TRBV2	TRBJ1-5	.	CASSEARGARKPQHF	TGTGCCAGCAGTGAAGCGCGGGGGGCGAGGAAACCCCAGCATTTT
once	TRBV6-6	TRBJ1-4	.	CASSYEGRREKLFF	TGTGCCAGCAGTTATGAGGGCCGGCGTGAAAAACTGTTTTTT
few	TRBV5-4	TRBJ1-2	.	CASSLPRDYGYTF	TGTGCCAGCAGCTTGCCCAGGGATTATGGCTACACCTTC
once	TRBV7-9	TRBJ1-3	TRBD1	CASSLGQGVSGNTIYF	TGTGCCAGCAGCCTGGGACAGGGGGTGTCTGGAAACACCATATATTTT
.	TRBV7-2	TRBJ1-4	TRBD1	CASSLVGTGRVQGEKLFF	TGTGCCAGCAGCTTAGTAGGGACAGGGCGGGTTCAGGGTGAAAAACTGTTTTTT
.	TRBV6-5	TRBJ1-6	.	CASSMGSGASPLHF	TGTGCCAGCAGCATGGGGTCTGGGGCTTCACCCCTCCACTTT
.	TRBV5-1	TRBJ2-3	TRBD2	CASSAGTSGDPTDTQYF	TGCGCCAGCAGCGCGGGGACTAGCGGGGACCCCACAGATACGCAGTATTTT